This is a list of T cell receptor beta chains from one sample in a study of CD8+ T cells in alopecia areata. TCRdb keeps only in-frame clones here, not all; method: immunoSEQ multiplex PCR. The table lists 130,000 or so clones, about 49% of them singletons. This specimen was CD8+ T cells sorted from blood, taken at week 0. Receptors were obtained from a human donor with alopecia areata. Both conserved end residues are part of each CDR3. D genes are given only for firm matches. Clone size is stated in some rows and not others, as once, few, many or a class when expanded.

CDR3 length	V gene	clone size	J gene	D gene	CDR3 DNA	CDR3 protein
13	TRBV4-1	-	TRBJ1-2	-	TGCGCCAGCAGCTATCTAGGGACGTCTGGCTACACCTTC	CASSYLGTSGYTF
13	TRBV19	few	TRBJ1-1	-	TGTGCCAGTAGTATTAGTGGCGACACTGAAGCTTTCTTT	CASSISGDTEAFF
15	TRBV19	-	TRBJ1-1	TRBD1	TGTGCCAGTAGTATAGATGATGAACAGGGGACTGAAGCTTTCTTT	CASSIDDEQGTEAFF
15	TRBV27	few	TRBJ1-2	TRBD1	TGTGCCAGCAGCCCTGGGGTGCAGGGGGAGGGGGGCTACACCTTC	CASSPGVQGEGGYTF
12	TRBV30	-	TRBJ1-6	TRBD1	TGTGCCTGGGGACAGGGGGCTTCACCCCTCCACTTT	CAWGQGASPLHF
15	TRBV7-9	few	TRBJ2-1	-	TGTGCCAGCAGCTTGCGAAGGCTGTCCTACAATGAGCAGTTCTTC	CASSLRRLSYNEQFF
15	TRBV23-1	once	TRBJ1-5	-	TGCGCCAGCAGTCAATCTGGGCAGAGCAATCAGCCCCAGCATTTT	CASSQSGQSNQPQHF
17	TRBV4-3	few	TRBJ2-1	TRBD2	TGCGCCAGCAGCTCTCAAAACGGTCTAGCGGGGGGCGGTGAGCAGTTCTTC	CASSSQNGLAGGGEQFF
13	TRBV7-9	few	TRBJ1-4	-	TGTGCCAGCAGCGAGACAGATAATGAAAAACTGTTTTTT	CASSETDNEKLFF
10	TRBV29-1	-	TRBJ2-5	-	TGCAGCGGCGTTCAAGAGACTCAGTACTTC	CSGVQETQYF
17	TRBV5-4	-	TRBJ2-2	TRBD2	TGTGCCAGCAGACCGGGACTAGCGGGGGGTAGGACCGGGGAGCTGTTTTTT	CASRPGLAGGRTGELFF
14	TRBV7-9	few	TRBJ2-2	-	TGTGCCAGCACCGACACGACGAACACCGGGGAGCTGTTTTTT	CASTDTTNTGELFF
14	TRBV14	few	TRBJ2-2	-	TGTGCCAGCAGCCAAGATTTGGGCACCGGGGAGCTGTTTTTT	CASSQDLGTGELFF
15	TRBV13	-	TRBJ2-7	-	TGTGCCAGCAGCACCCACGCGTCGAACTCCTACGAGCAGTACTTC	CASSTHASNSYEQYF
12	TRBV6-5	-	TRBJ2-6	-	TGTGCCACTTTGGCGGGGGCCAACGTCCTGACTTTC	CATLAGANVLTF
16	TRBV2	few	TRBJ2-7	-	TGTGCCAGCAGTGACCCTTCTGACAGTGTGAACTACGAGCAGTACTTC	CASSDPSDSVNYEQYF
15	TRBV5-1	few	TRBJ2-1	TRBD2	TGCGCCAGCAGCCCAACGGGGGGGCCTTTGCATGAGCAGTTCTTC	CASSPTGGPLHEQFF
15	TRBV2	-	TRBJ2-7	TRBD2	TGTGCCAGCAGCGCGCTAGCGGGGGGACCCTACGAGCAGTACTTC	CASSALAGGPYEQYF
15	TRBV29-1	-	TRBJ2-1	-	TGCAGCGTTGAAGGTCAGGACAGCTCCTACAATGAGCAGTTCTTC	CSVEGQDSSYNEQFF
15	TRBV29-1	few	TRBJ2-7	-	TGCAGCGTTGAAGATCGGGCAGGGAACTCCTACGAGCAGTACTTC	CSVEDRAGNSYEQYF
13	TRBV4-1	few	TRBJ2-7	-	TGCGCCAGCAGCCGACAGGCCGCCTACGAGCAGTACTTC	CASSRQAAYEQYF
15	TRBV7-2	few	TRBJ2-6	-	TGTGCCAGCAGCTTTTCAGGCTCTGGGGCCAACGTCCTGACTTTC	CASSFSGSGANVLTF
13	TRBV7-9	-	TRBJ2-5	-	TGTGCCAGCAGCACGGGACTTTCGGGGACCCAGTACTTC	CASSTGLSGTQYF
13	TRBV30	-	TRBJ1-1	-	TGTGCCTGGAGTGATGGCATCCACACTGAAGCTTTCTTT	CAWSDGIHTEAFF
14	TRBV19	-	TRBJ2-3	-	TGTGCCAGTTCGACGGACGAAAGCACAGATACGCAGTATTTT	CASSTDESTDTQYF
14	TRBV7-8	-	TRBJ2-5	TRBD2	TGTGCCAGCAGCTTCGGGGGGTCCCAAGAGACCCAGTACTTC	CASSFGGSQETQYF
15	TRBV2	-	TRBJ2-3	-	TGTGCCAGCAGTGAGTGGATAGCCGGCACAGATACGCAGTATTTT	CASSEWIAGTDTQYF
15	TRBV27	-	TRBJ1-6	-	TGTGCCAGCAGTTCCCCCCGCGAAAGGAATTCACCCCTCCACTTT	CASSSPRERNSPLHF
13	TRBV7-8	few	TRBJ1-4	TRBD1	TGTGCCAGCCGGACAGGGGCTAATGAAAAACTGTTTTTT	CASRTGANEKLFF
15	TRBV7-3	few	TRBJ2-1	TRBD2	TGTGCCAGCAGCACGCACGGGGGGGCCCTGAATGAGCAGTTCTTC	CASSTHGGALNEQFF
16	TRBV4-3	-	TRBJ2-7	TRBD2	TGCGCCAGCAGCCAAGACTTGCCGGGAGGCTCCTACGAGCAGTACTTC	CASSQDLPGGSYEQYF
13	TRBV4-2	-	TRBJ2-3	-	TGTGCCAGCAGCCAAGATTTAGGAGATACGCAGTATTTT	CASSQDLGDTQYF
14	TRBV7-9	-	TRBJ2-5	-	TGTGCCAGCACCCGGGACACGGATCAAGAGACCCAGTACTTC	CASTRDTDQETQYF
13	TRBV19	few	TRBJ1-1	-	TGTGCCAGTATGGGGGGCTGGAACACTGAAGCTTTCTTT	CASMGGWNTEAFF
16	TRBV4-3	few	TRBJ2-3	TRBD1	TGCGCCAGCAGCCGAATGACAGGGGTTAACACAGATACGCAGTATTTT	CASSRMTGVNTDTQYF
14	TRBV29-1	-	TRBJ2-7	-	TGCAGCGTTGAAGATCGGCGGACGACCTACGAGCAGTACTTC	CSVEDRRTTYEQYF
15	TRBV27	once	TRBJ2-2	-	TGTGCCAGCAGTTACGGGACATCGAACACCGGGGAGCTGTTTTTT	CASSYGTSNTGELFF
12	TRBV19	few	TRBJ2-7	-	TGTGCCAGTAGTGCAGGACTAACCGAGCAGTACTTC	CASSAGLTEQYF
14	TRBV7-8	-	TRBJ1-5	-	TGTGCCAGCAGCCATATGGGGAGCGATCAGCCCCAGCATTTT	CASSHMGSDQPQHF
13	TRBV27	-	TRBJ2-3	TRBD2	TGTGCCAGCAGTTCGGGGGGGCCAGATACGCAGTATTTT	CASSSGGPDTQYF
13	TRBV25-1	-	TRBJ2-7	-	TGTGCCAGCAGTGACAGGTGGTCCTACGAGCAGTACTTC	CASSDRWSYEQYF
17	TRBV27	-	TRBJ2-6	-	TGTGCCAGCAGTTTATGGCAGGGATTCTCTGGGGCCAACGTCCTGACTTTC	CASSLWQGFSGANVLTF
11	TRBV2	-	TRBJ1-5	-	TGTGCCAGCAGTGAAGGTGGGGCCCAGCATTTT	CASSEGGAQHF
13	TRBV27	few	TRBJ2-7	TRBD1	TGTGCCAGCAGTTTATCCAGGGGGTACGAGCAGTACTTC	CASSLSRGYEQYF
14	TRBV19	few	TRBJ2-3	TRBD2	TGTGCCAGTATGTTAGCGGGGGGCACAGATACGCAGTATTTT	CASMLAGGTDTQYF
14	TRBV5-1	-	TRBJ2-1	-	TGCGCCAGCAGCTTAGGGCAGTCCAACAATGAGCAGTTCTTC	CASSLGQSNNEQFF
13	TRBV5-6	-	TRBJ1-1	TRBD1	TGTGCCAGCAATACAGGGGTGAACACTGAAGCCTTCTTT	CASNTGVNTEAFF
14	TRBV7-2	-	TRBJ1-5	-	TGTGCCAGCAGCCATCAGGAGGGGAATCAGCCCCAGCATTTT	CASSHQEGNQPQHF
14	TRBV29-1	-	TRBJ2-2	-	TGCAGCGTTGAAGGGAGGGAAGGGACCGGGGAGCTGTTTTTT	CSVEGREGTGELFF
14	TRBV5-1	few	TRBJ2-3	-	TGCGCCAGCAGCTTGGATGGTAGCACAGATACGCAGTATTTT	CASSLDGSTDTQYF